This TCR beta chain originates from a study of cytomegalovirus exposure and HLA in healthy donors. Study conclusions and caveats: According to reports, the classifier identified cytomegalovirus status with high specificity and sensitivity.

The CDR3 contains 13 residues. V lost 6 bases to trimming and J lost 5 bases, with 14 bases between them. Germline CDR1 and CDR2: MNHEY and SMNVEV (reference sequence). Amplification used 60 Vbeta primers and 13 Jbeta primers. Per the authors' pipeline: Tens of millions of unique TCR beta chains, 9.5 million to 14 million shared, were counted in a later analysis. The method was immunoSEQ multiplex PCR; TCRdb's version includes in-frame clones alone and lacks a portion of them. The V and J calls and clone size are taken from that table; D and trimming were inferred from the DNA. This table lists fewer than 100,000 clones. A word on this clone: Its specificity is unknown.

The TCR comes from a man between 18 and 35 years old in good health and CMV-seropositive. What was sequenced was PBMCs. The V and J genes are TRBV27 and TRBJ2-7, with unresolved D. In DNA, the CDR3 is TGTGCCAGCAGGACGACATTATCTCACGAGCAGTACTTC. Protein sequence: CASRTTLSHEQYF.